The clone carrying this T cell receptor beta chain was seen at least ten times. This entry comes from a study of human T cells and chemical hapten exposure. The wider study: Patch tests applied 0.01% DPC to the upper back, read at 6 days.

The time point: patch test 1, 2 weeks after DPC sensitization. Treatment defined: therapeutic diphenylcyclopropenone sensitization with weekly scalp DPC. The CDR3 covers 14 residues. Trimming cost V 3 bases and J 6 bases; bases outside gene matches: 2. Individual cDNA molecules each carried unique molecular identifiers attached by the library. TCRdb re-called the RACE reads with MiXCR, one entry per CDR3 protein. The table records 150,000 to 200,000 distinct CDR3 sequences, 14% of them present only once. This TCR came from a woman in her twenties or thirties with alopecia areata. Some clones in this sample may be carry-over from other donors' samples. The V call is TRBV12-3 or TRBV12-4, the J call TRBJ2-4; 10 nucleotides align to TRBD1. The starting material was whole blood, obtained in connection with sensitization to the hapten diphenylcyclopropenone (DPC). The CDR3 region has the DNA TGTGCCAGCAGTTTCTGGACAGGGGGAAACATTCAGTACTTC. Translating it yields CASSFWTGGNIQYF.